These 26 T cell receptor beta chains were sequenced from one sample in a study of blood T cell repertoires in COVID-19. Only in-frame clones appear in the TCRdb table, and some are missing; sequencing was by immunoSEQ multiplex PCR. The sample records over 250,000 clones, 70% to 90% being singletons. The sequencing input was peripheral blood. Receptors originate from a woman between 40 and 55 years old who had recovered from COVID-19.

The rearrangement joins TRBV25-1 to TRBJ1-2; 7 bases align to TRBD1. V lost 4 bases to trimming and J lost 8 bases; unmatched junction nucleotides: 10. The germline gives CDR1 MGHDK, CDR2 SYGVNS. This CDR3 spans 14 amino acids. The DNA for the CDR3 is TGTGCCAGCAGTGTACCCGACAGGGTGGCAGGCTACACCTTC. The encoded protein is CASSVPDRVAGYTF.

This chain links TRBV7-2 with TRBJ2-2; D is uncertain. The CDR3 is 14 residues long. Germline V gives CDR1 SGHTA, CDR2 FQGNSA. Deletions cut 6 bases from V and 8 bases from J, with 16 bases between. The CDR3 is CASSPTKTPGELFF. The DNA of the CDR3 is TGTGCCAGCAGTCCCACTAAAACCCCGGGGGAGCTGTTTTTT. Full variable domain (remainder filled in from reference TRBV7-2 and TRBJ2-2): GAGVSQSPSNKVTEKGKDVELRCDPISGHTALYWYRQSLGQGLEFLIYFQGNSAPDKSGLPSDRFSAERTGGSVSTLTIQRTQQEDSAVYLCASSPTKTPGELFFGEGSRLTVL.

The chain combines TRBV12-3 or TRBV12-4 with TRBJ2-5; the D gene is possibly TRBD2 (6 bases). This CDR3 region has 11 residues. Deletions cut 5 bases from V and 7 bases from J, with 8 bases between. Here the CDR3 reads CASSGGLTQYF. The CDR3 nucleotides are TGTGCCAGCAGTGGGGGGTTGACCCAGTACTTC.

V is TRBV6-5 and J is TRBJ1-2; D is undetermined. V was pared by 2 bases and J by 2 bases, with 12 bases between. CDR1 MNHEY and CDR2 SVGAGI come from the germline V gene. This CDR3 spans 15 amino acids. The CDR3 sequence is CASSYGVSKNYGYTF. The DNA for the CDR3 is TGTGCCAGCAGTTACGGAGTCAGTAAGAACTATGGCTACACCTTC.

Only a few counts were recorded for this clone. One end of the junction fails to match germline, which may point to a read error. The genes are TRBV6-2 or TRBV6-3 and TRBJ1-2; TRBD1 might be the D (6 bases). The CDR3 runs to 12 residues. Germline values: CDR1 MNHEY, CDR2 SVGEGT. The CDR3 reads CASSQGWRVPFF. The CDR3 region has the DNA TGTGCCAGCAGCCAGGGGTGGCGCGTCCCTTTCTTC.

The chain uses TRBV5-1 and TRBJ2-7; D not certain. Trimming cost V 5 bases and J 2 bases, with 11 bases left between them. Germline V gene lookup returns CDR1 SGHRS and CDR2 YFSETQ. The CDR3 runs 13 residues. CDR3: CASRGRSAYEQYV. Here the CDR3 DNA reads TGCGCCAGCAGGGGTAGGAGTGCCTACGAGCAGTACGTC.

The CDR3 protein is CASSPWVQFRTSSGANVLTF. DNA of the CDR3: TGCGCCAGCAGCCCATGGGTACAGTTCCGCACCTCCTCTGGGGCCAACGTCCTGACTTTC. This rearrangement joins TRBV5-1 to TRBJ2-6; D unresolved. The CDR3 loop spans 20 amino acids. V was shortened by 4 bases and J by 0 bases, with 23 bases between the two germline ends. The V gene's germline CDR1 is SGHRS and CDR2 YFSETQ.

This chain uses TRBV27 with TRBJ1-5; tentatively, D is TRBD1 (6 bases). V was cut by 3 bases and J by 3 bases, with 9 bases left in between. There are 14 residues in the CDR3. The V gene's germline CDR1 is MNHEY and CDR2 SMNVEV (reference sequence). The CDR3 reads CASSFRGANQPQHF. CDR3 in DNA: TGTGCCAGCAGTTTTCGGGGGGCCAATCAGCCCCAGCATTTT.

The CDR3 here is CAISESGRGSGEQFF. The CDR3 DNA is TGTGCCATCAGTGAGTCTGGCAGGGGATCTGGTGAGCAGTTCTTC. V is TRBV10-3 and J is TRBJ2-1, with D possibly being TRBD1 (6 bases). Germline CDR1 reads ENHRY; CDR2 reads SYGVKD. V was clipped by 0 bases and J by 9 bases, with 15 bases between them. This CDR3 is built from 15 residues.

This clone has only one observation. The chain combines TRBV10-3 with TRBJ1-6; maybe TRBD1 (6 bases). The CDR3 length is 14 residues. Per germline, CDR1 ENHRY and CDR2 SYGVKD. Trimming stripped 6 bases from V and 3 bases from J, with 9 bases between. CDR3 loop: CAIRAQGYNSPLHF. The CDR3 DNA reads as TGTGCCATCAGGGCACAGGGCTATAATTCACCCCTCCACTTT.

This chain links TRBV3-1 (or the pseudogene TRBV3-2) with TRBJ1-5; 10 nucleotides line up with TRBD1. Germline CDR1 LGHDT, CDR2 YNNKEL (reference sequence). The junction had 11 bases not matched to a gene; V was cut back by 0 bases and J by 0 bases. The CDR3 loop spans 20 amino acids. The CDR3, as DNA: TGTGCCAGCAGCCAAGACCCGGGACAGGGGATCTCTTATAGCAATCAGCCCCAGCATTTT. It codes for CASSQDPGQGISYSNQPQHF.

Concerning this clone itself: Other DNA sequences within the sample encode an identical CDR3. This rearrangement joins TRBV6-5 to TRBJ2-7; 9 positions match TRBD1. From germline, CDR1 is MNHEY and CDR2 SVGAGI. V lost 6 bases and J lost 1; bases outside the gene matches: 4. The CDR3 has 14 amino acids. CDR3: CASSPGQGSYEQYF. Here the CDR3 DNA reads TGTGCCAGCAGCCCGGGACAGGGTTCCTACGAGCAGTACTTC.

The table lists this clone with a few counts. The chain joins TRBV24-1 to TRBJ1-1, with D maybe TRBD1 (5 bases). Germline V gene data show CDR1 as KGHDR and CDR2 as SFDVKD. The CDR3 is 15 residues long. V was trimmed by 4 bases and J by 1 base, leaving 12 bases between them. The CDR3 loop reads CATSDPQAPNTEAFF. CDR3 sequence (DNA): TGTGCCACCAGTGACCCACAGGCCCCGAACACTGAAGCTTTCTTT.

Written as DNA, the CDR3 is TGCGCCAGCAGCCCCGGGAGGGCGGGCAATGAGCAGTTCTTC. Its translation is CASSPGRAGNEQFF. This chain uses TRBV5-1 with TRBJ2-1; 8 positions agree with TRBD2. V gave up 4 bases and J gave up 6 bases; unmatched junction bases: 6. Germline assignment: CDR1 SGHRS and CDR2 YFSETQ. This CDR3 is built from 14 residues.

This clone was detected once. V is TRBV5-6 and J is TRBJ2-7; tentative D call: TRBD2 (5 bases). This CDR3 has 15 amino acids. Trimming took off 2 bases at V and 2 bases at J, with 14 bases between the two ends. The germline V gene has CDR1 SGHDT and CDR2 YYEEEE. The CDR3 here is CASSFSGLRTYEQYF. The CDR3 DNA follows: TGTGCCAGCAGCTTTTCAGGACTCCGAACCTACGAGCAGTACTTC.

The V and J genes are TRBV19 and TRBJ2-3; D is perhaps TRBD2 (6 bases). CDR1 and CDR2 (germline): LNHDA, SQIVND (reference sequence). The V and J ends lost 5 bases and 11 bases respectively, with 14 bases between them. The CDR3 contains 12 residues. Written as DNA, the CDR3 is TGTGCCAGTAGTCCCGGGGCCGGGGGGCAGTATTTT. This codes for CASSPGAGGQYF.

This clone was observed a single time. The J gene is TRBJ2-3, the V gene TRBV9, with a tentative D call TRBD2 (6 bases). The germline gives CDR1 SGDLS, CDR2 YYNGEE. CDR3 size: 14 residues. Trimming took 3 bases from V and 0 from J, leaving 8 bases between them. CDR3 DNA: TGTGCCAGCAGCGGGGCGGGGAGCACAGATACGCAGTATTTT. This encodes CASSGAGSTDTQYF.

This clone was observed a few times. The V gene is TRBV6-5, the J gene TRBJ1-1, with no clear D. V lost 6 bases and J lost 11, with 13 bases in between. This CDR3 is built from 11 residues. Germline V gene data show CDR1 as MNHEY and CDR2 as SVGAGI. The chain's CDR3 is CASSQGLRAFF. CDR3 sequence (DNA): TGTGCCAGCAGCCAAGGATTGCGGGCTTTCTTT.

The chain joins TRBV2 to TRBJ2-3; 8 nucleotides align to TRBD1. Germline CDR1 reads SNHLY; CDR2 reads FYNNEI. J gave up 14 bases and V 8 bases, and 9 bases lay outside the gene matches. This CDR3 is 11 amino acids long. The chain's CDR3 is CASSRDRLPYF. The CDR3 DNA reads TGTGCCAGCTCCCGGGACAGGCTGCCGTATTTT. The full variable domain, with the rest looked up from reference TRBV2 and TRBJ2-3, is EPEVTQTPSHQVTQMGQEVILRCVPISNHLYFYWYRQILGQKVEFLVSFYNNEISEKSEIFDDQFSVERPDGSNFTLKIRSTKLEDSAMYFCASSRDRLPYFGPGTRLTVL.

V is TRBV19 and J is TRBJ2-1; perhaps TRBD2 as D (6 bases). V gave up 7 bases and J gave up 10 bases, with 17 bases separating them. Per germline, CDR1 LNHDA and CDR2 SQIVND (reference sequence). The CDR3 is made up of 13 amino acids. The CDR3 coding sequence is TGTGCCAGTACCCAAACCGGGGGTGGGGAGCAGTTCTTC. It translates to CASTQTGGGEQFF.

The V call is TRBV5-4, the J call TRBJ1-4, with D possibly being TRBD1 (5 bases). Germline-derived CDR1 and CDR2 are SGHNT and YYREEE (reference sequence). With 4 bases removed from V and 1 base from J, the gap between germline ends came to 11 bases. This CDR3 contains 15 residues. CDR3 in amino acids: CASSQGRGTNEKLFF. CDR3 in DNA: TGTGCCAGCAGCCAGGGAAGGGGAACTAATGAAAAACTGTTTTTT.

This clone was seen more than once but under ten times. J is TRBJ2-2 and V is TRBV19, with TRBD2 matching over 7 bases. Germline V gene sequence: CDR1 LNHDA, CDR2 SQIVND (reference sequence). The ends lost 3 bases at V and 2 bases at J; junction bases unmatched: 6. The CDR3 is 16 residues long. The CDR3 nucleotides read TGTGCCAGTAGTATGCGGCTAGCGGAAAACACCGGGGAGCTGTTTTTT. Encoded protein: CASSMRLAENTGELFF.

The chain joins TRBV3-1 (or the pseudogene TRBV3-2) to TRBJ2-1; 8 bases are a match to TRBD2. The CDR3 loop spans 16 amino acids. Germline V gene sequence: CDR1 LGHDT, CDR2 YNNKEL (reference sequence). J lost 5 bases, V lost 4 bases, and 10 bases had no gene match. CDR3 nucleotides: TGTGCCAGCAGCCCCCCCGGGACTAGGGGGAACAATGAGCAGTTCTTC. Protein: CASSPPGTRGNNEQFF.

The rearrangement links TRBV7-9 to TRBJ2-1; 10 nucleotides line up with TRBD2. The trim removed 4 bases at V and 12 bases at J, leaving 15 bases unmatched. The CDR3 consists of 16 residues. Per the germline V gene, CDR1 is SEHNR and CDR2 is FQNEAQ (reference sequence). The CDR3 region is CASSSLRTSGRGGQFF. For the CDR3, the DNA is TGTGCCAGCAGCTCCCTCCGGACTAGCGGCCGGGGGGGGCAGTTCTTC.

The chain links TRBV6-2 or TRBV6-3 to TRBJ2-7; 13 nucleotides line up with TRBD2. CDR3 length: 15 residues. Germline V gene lookup returns CDR1 MNHEY and CDR2 SVGEGT. Losses at the gene ends were 5 bases for V and 2 bases for J; bases not matched to a gene: 3. The CDR3 coding sequence is TGTGCCAGCAGTCCCGGACTAGCGGGGGCCTACGAGCAGTACGTC. Amino acid sequence: CASSPGLAGAYEQYV.

The V and J genes are TRBV9 and TRBJ2-1; D is perhaps TRBD1 (5 bases). Trimming removed 0 bases at V and 6 bases at J, with 13 bases between. CDR1 and CDR2 from the germline V gene are SGDLS and YYNGEE. The CDR3 contains 15 residues. CDR3 DNA sequence: TGTGCCAGCAGCGTAGGCAGGGTGGGCTCCAATGAGCAGTTCTTC. It specifies CASSVGRVGSNEQFF.